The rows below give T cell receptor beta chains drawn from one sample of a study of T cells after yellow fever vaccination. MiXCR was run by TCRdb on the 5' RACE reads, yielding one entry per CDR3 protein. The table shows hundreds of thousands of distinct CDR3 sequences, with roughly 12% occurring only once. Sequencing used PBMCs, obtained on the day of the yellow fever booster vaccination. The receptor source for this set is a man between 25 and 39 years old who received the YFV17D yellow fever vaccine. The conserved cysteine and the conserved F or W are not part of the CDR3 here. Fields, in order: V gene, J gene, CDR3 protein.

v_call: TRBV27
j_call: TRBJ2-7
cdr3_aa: ASSLSEGYEQY

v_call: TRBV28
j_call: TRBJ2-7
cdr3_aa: ASSLGKVTSYEQY

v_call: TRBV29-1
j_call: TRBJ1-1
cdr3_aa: SVGQRNTEAF

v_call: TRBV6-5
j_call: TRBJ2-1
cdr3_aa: ASSSGGPYNEQF

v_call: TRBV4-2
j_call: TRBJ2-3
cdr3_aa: ASSRRPGSTDTQY

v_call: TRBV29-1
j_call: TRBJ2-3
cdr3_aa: SVDRTNTDTQY

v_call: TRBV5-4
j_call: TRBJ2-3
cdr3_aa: ASSLGGGDTDTQY

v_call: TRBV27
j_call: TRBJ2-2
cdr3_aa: ASSHGTGDTGELF

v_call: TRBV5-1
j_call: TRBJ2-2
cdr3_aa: ANSLEGPHTGELF

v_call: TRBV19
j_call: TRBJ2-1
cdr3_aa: ASSISHTYNEQF

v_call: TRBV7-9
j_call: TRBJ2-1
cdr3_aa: ATLEGVNEQF

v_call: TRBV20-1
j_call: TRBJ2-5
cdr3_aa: SAYGQGALFSETQY

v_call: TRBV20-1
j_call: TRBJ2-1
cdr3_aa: SARLAGYNEQF

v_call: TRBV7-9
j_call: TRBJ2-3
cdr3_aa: ASSSTGGGDTQY

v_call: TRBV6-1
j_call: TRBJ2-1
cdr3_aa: ATKLRGLGFEQF

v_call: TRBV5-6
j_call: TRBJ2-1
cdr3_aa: ASSLTPGTSGRNEQF

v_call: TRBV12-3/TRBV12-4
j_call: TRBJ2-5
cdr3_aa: ASGIFPVETQY

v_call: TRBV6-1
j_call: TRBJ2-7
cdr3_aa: ASSQTPDGLTYEQY

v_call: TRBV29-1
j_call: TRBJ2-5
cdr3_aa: SSDRGSQETQS

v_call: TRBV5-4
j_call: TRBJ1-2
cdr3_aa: ASSLGLGGSNYGYT